Below, 7 T cell receptor beta chains from the same sample are listed, as sequenced in a study of T cell responses to AZD1222 COVID-19 vaccine. Repertoires were generated with immunoSEQ multiplex PCR, while TCRdb's copy carries only in-frame clones and drops some. The sample holds over 75,000 clones, around 86% seen once. Sequenced material: peripheral blood, taken on day 0 of AZD1222 vaccination. The receptors were sampled from an adult in good health.

The chain recombines TRBV6-5 with TRBJ1-6; D possibly corresponds to TRBD1 (5 bases). Germline CDR1 MNHEY, CDR2 SVGAGI. The CDR3 totals 14 residues. V lost 2 bases, J lost 7 bases, and 9 bases lay in between. CDR3 sequence: CASSYRGRNSPLHF. The CDR3 DNA sequence: TGTGCCAGCAGTTACAGGGGTCGGAATTCACCCCTCCACTTT.

This chain links TRBV30 with TRBJ2-7, with D possibly matching TRBD1 (5 bases). The ends were cut back, 4 bases at V and 3 bases at J, with 13 bases in the middle. This CDR3 has 13 amino acids. CDR1 and CDR2 (germline): GTSNPN, SVGIG (reference sequence). For the CDR3, the DNA is TGTGCCTGGACTTCTGGAAGGGGCTACGAGCAGTACTTC. Its translation is CAWTSGRGYEQYF.

V and J are TRBV7-9 and TRBJ1-1; no clear D. The CDR3 has 13 amino acids. Germline CDR1 reads SEHNR; CDR2 reads FQNEAQ (reference sequence). Trimming removed 3 bases at V and 6 bases at J, with 11 bases between. The CDR3 protein is CASSFPGRAEAFF. Written as DNA, the CDR3 is TGTGCCAGCAGCTTCCCAGGACGTGCTGAAGCTTTCTTT.

The CDR3 DNA sequence: TGCGCCAGCAGCTTGACAGGAGGCACGGAGCAGTACTTC. Protein: CASSLTGGTEQYF. The chain uses TRBV5-1 and TRBJ2-7; D may be TRBD1 or TRBD2 (5 bases each). This CDR3 region has 13 residues. V was shortened by 1 base and J by 7 bases, with 12 bases between the two germline ends. CDR1 and CDR2 from the germline V gene are SGHRS and YFSETQ.

This chain joins TRBV6-5 and TRBJ1-5, with D uncertain. Germline CDR1 is MNHEY and CDR2 is SVGAGI. Trimming pared 6 bases from V and 5 bases from J, leaving 11 bases between. The CDR3 runs 13 residues. CDR3 DNA sequence: TGTGCCAGCAGGCCCCACGAGGATCAGCCCCAGCATTTT. Translated, it gives CASRPHEDQPQHF.

The rearrangement joins TRBV10-1 to TRBJ1-1; no definite D call. This CDR3 region has 12 residues. Germline V gene lookup returns CDR1 WNHNN and CDR2 SYGVQD (reference sequence). Trimming removed 3 bases from V and 4 bases from J, with 6 bases in between. This chain's CDR3 is CASSDALTEAFF. Written as DNA, the CDR3 is TGCGCCAGCAGTGATGCCCTCACTGAAGCTTTCTTT.

The rearrangement links TRBV6-4 to TRBJ2-7; either TRBD1 or TRBD2 may supply D (6 bases each). The CDR3 is made up of 12 amino acids. The V gene's germline CDR1 is MRHNA and CDR2 SNTAGT. V was pared by 3 bases and J by 12 bases, with 15 bases between. The CDR3 nucleotides are TGTGCCAGCAGTGAGTCTATCGGGGGCCGGTACTTC. Its protein is CASSESIGGRYF.